The sequence of this T cell receptor beta chain was determined in a study of response to subunit inactivated influenza vaccine. This clonotype has a count of ten or more. As yet, its antigen is unknown. The length of the CDR3 is 14 residues. The V segment lost 6 bases and the J segment 1 base; nucleotides outside the gene matches: 5. A single record per CDR3 protein comes from TCRdb applying MiXCR to the RT-PCR reads. The data show around 570,000 distinct CDR3 sequences, approximately 11% seen once. Study conclusions and caveats: It was the authors' suggestion that each seasonal influenza vaccination recruits few new T cells.

These data were also filed under a second study, of T cells expressing NK-cell markers. As that study records: 5'RACE template switching built TCR beta cDNA with unique molecular identifiers. Sequencing covered eight donors, seven HCMV-seropositive and one seronegative. Dominance of the CD3+CD56-NKG2C+ fraction by these clonotypes also held in several donors.

Sequenced here: PBMCs from blood, sampled on the day of vaccination. This chain connects TRBV12-3 or TRBV12-4 to TRBJ1-1; 7 bases fit TRBD1. The sequence came from a man over 45 who received an inactivated influenza vaccine. The CDR3 nucleotides read TGTGCCAGCAGACCCACAGGGGAGAACACTGAAGCTTTCTTT. Protein sequence: CASRPTGENTEAFF.